This T cell receptor beta chain originates from a study of blood T cell repertoires in COVID-19. Turning to the study itself: Samples came from the United States, Italy and Spain, spanning acute and convalescent COVID-19. The cDNA or gDNA used as material had been derived from T cells, B-cell-depleted T cells, or PBMCs.

This clone was found once. In the original workflow: Estimates of nucleated cell counts were drawn from the amplification of reference gene primers. Only in-frame clones appear in the TCRdb table, and some are missing; sequencing was by immunoSEQ multiplex PCR. From that table come the V and J calls and clone size; the DNA was used to work out D and trimming. The sample yields about 670,000 clones, over 80% seen once. The length of the CDR3 is 16 residues. Germline CDR1 SGHTA, CDR2 FQGNSA. V was clipped by 4 bases and J by 0 bases, with 13 bases between them. The chain combines TRBV7-2 with TRBJ1-3; no definite D call. The TCR comes from a woman aged 18-30 years with acute or convalescent COVID-19. Source material: peripheral blood. The CDR3 DNA reads as TGTGCCAGCAGCTCGAGTAGCCGTTACTCTGGAAACACCATATATTTT. Translating gives CASSSSSRYSGNTIYF.